The 13 T cell receptor beta chains listed next were all sequenced from one sample in a study of blood T cell repertoires in COVID-19. Using immunoSEQ multiplex PCR, the repertoire was profiled, and TCRdb retains in-frame clones only, with some absent. The sample lists 240,000 or so clones, around 87% occurring once. Material: peripheral blood. These receptors were obtained from a man aged 55-75 years who had recovered from COVID-19.

The V call is TRBV6-1, the J call TRBJ2-7; D is possibly TRBD2 (7 bases). V lost 3 bases and J 2 bases, leaving 20 bases between the germline ends. The CDR3 is made up of 17 amino acids. Germline CDR1 reads MNHNS; CDR2 reads SASEGT. The CDR3 sequence: CASSDAGYGGGPYEQYV. CDR3 bases: TGTGCCAGCAGTGATGCGGGCTATGGGGGGGGCCCCTACGAGCAGTACGTC.

V usage is TRBV6-7 and J usage is TRBJ2-7; tentatively, D is TRBD1 (6 bases). TRBV6-7 is an open reading frame whose function is uncertain. V lost 4 bases and J 2 bases, leaving 18 bases between the germline ends. CDR3 size: 16 residues. The CDR3 is CASSSGAETGTYEQYV. The CDR3 DNA reads TGTGCCAGCAGTTCAGGAGCGGAGACAGGAACCTACGAGCAGTACGTC.

The chain recombines TRBV4-2 with TRBJ1-2, with 9 bases identical to TRBD1. Germline V gene lookup returns CDR1 LGHNA and CDR2 YNFKEQ. After removal of 0 bases from V and 10 bases from J, the junction contained 6 bases not matched to a gene. The CDR3 extends over 14 amino acids. The CDR3: CASSQDGTGNAYTF. As DNA, the CDR3 is TGTGCCAGCAGCCAAGATGGGACAGGGAATGCCTACACCTTC.

V usage is TRBV29-1 and J usage is TRBJ1-2; a weak D match, TRBD1 (6 bases). V dropped 7 bases and J dropped 2 bases, with 11 bases sitting between them. Germline CDR1 SQVTM, CDR2 ANQGSEA. This CDR3 is built from 12 residues. Here the CDR3 DNA reads TGCAGCGCTGACAGGTTCAACTATGGCTACACCTTC. Its translation is CSADRFNYGYTF.

This chain links TRBV25-1 with TRBJ1-6, with D uncertain. This CDR3 has 16 amino acids. The V and J ends lost 4 bases and 0 bases respectively, with 10 bases between them. From germline, CDR1 is MGHDK and CDR2 SYGVNS. CDR3 DNA: TGTGCCAGCAGTGGAGGCTCGAGCTCCTATAATTCACCCCTCCACTTT. It encodes CASSGGSSSYNSPLHF.

This clone showed up just a few times. The V gene is TRBV6-1, the J gene TRBJ1-4; 9 bases fit TRBD1. The CDR3 covers 14 residues. Looked up from germline, CDR1 is MNHNS and CDR2 is SASEGT. Trimming cost V 1 base and J 8 bases; bases outside gene matches: 2. CDR3 sequence (DNA): TGTGCCAGCAGTGAAGGGACAGGGGCAGAAAAACTGTTTTTT. Protein sequence: CASSEGTGAEKLFF.

This sequence joins TRBV6-1 and TRBJ1-4; D unresolved. This CDR3 region has 12 residues. V was shortened by 3 bases and J by 10 bases, with 9 bases between the two germline ends. Germline lookup yields CDR1 MNHNS and CDR2 SASEGT. For the CDR3, the DNA is TGTGCCAGCAGTGACGGGGAGAGAAAACTGTTTTTT. This sequence encodes CASSDGERKLFF.

V is TRBV24-1 and J is TRBJ2-2; D unresolved. Germline V gene data show CDR1 as KGHDR and CDR2 as SFDVKD. The CDR3 runs 14 residues. Trimming stripped 3 bases from V and 5 bases from J, with 9 bases between. This chain's CDR3 is CATSDTFSTGELFF. CDR3 nucleotide sequence: TGTGCCACCAGTGATACTTTCTCAACCGGGGAGCTGTTTTTT.

In its sample, this clone was seen once. The rearrangement joins TRBV3-1 (or the pseudogene TRBV3-2) to TRBJ2-3; tentatively, D is TRBD2 (5 bases). Trimming pared 0 bases from V and 2 bases from J, leaving 12 bases between. The CDR3 is 16 residues long. The V gene's germline CDR1 is LGHDT and CDR2 YNNKEL (reference sequence). The CDR3: CASSQDVLGNTDTQYF. DNA for the CDR3: TGTGCCAGCAGCCAAGACGTTCTCGGGAACACAGATACGCAGTATTTT.

In DNA, the CDR3 is TGTGCCACCAGTGATTTACGGGAGACAGATACGCAGTATTTT. Residues: CATSDLRETDTQYF. This rearrangement joins TRBV24-1 to TRBJ2-3, with D maybe TRBD2 (6 bases). The ends were cut back, 1 base at V and 3 bases at J, with 7 bases in the middle. The CDR3 runs to 14 residues. Germline CDR1 reads KGHDR; CDR2 reads SFDVKD.

The chain combines TRBV19 with TRBJ1-2, with D unresolved. The CDR3 length is 13 residues. Trimming took off 9 bases at V and 2 bases at J, with 13 bases between the two ends. Germline assignment: CDR1 LNHDA and CDR2 SQIVND (reference sequence). The CDR3 nucleotides are TGTGCCAGCGCCAGAGGTGGGAACTATGGCTACACCTTC. This translates into CASARGGNYGYTF.

The chain couples TRBV2 to TRBJ1-3; D gene unclear. V was pared by 10 bases and J by 0 bases, with 7 bases between. In germline, CDR1 is SNHLY, CDR2 FYNNEI. The CDR3 spans 12 residues. The CDR3 coding sequence is TGTGCCACGACAATCTCTGGAAACACCATATATTTT. Its protein is CATTISGNTIYF.

In nucleotides, the CDR3 is TGTGCCAGCAGCCGTAGGGGAGAGGGACAAACCGGGGAGCTGTTTTTT. Translation: CASSRRGEGQTGELFF. This rearrangement joins TRBV5-6 to TRBJ2-2; possible D gene TRBD1, 6 bases. The germline V and J ends were trimmed by 4 bases and 5 bases, with 18 bases remaining between them. The CDR3 spans 16 residues. Germline V lookup: CDR1 SGHDT, CDR2 YYEEEE. The full variable domain, with the rest looked up from reference TRBV5-6 and TRBJ2-2, is DAGVTQSPTHLIKTRGQQVTLRCSPKSGHDTVSWYQQALGQGPQFIFQYYEEEERQRGNFPDRFSGHQFPNYSSELNVNALLLGDSALYLCASSRRGEGQTGELFFGEGSRLTVL.